These 22 T cell receptor beta chains came from one sample sequenced in a study of blood T cells in healthy people across ages. A sample-barcoded 5' primer and a J-beta primer mix were used in a second PCR of about 7 to 12 cycles. TCRdb independently ran MiXCR on the 5' RACE reads; one entry per CDR3 protein. Here the sample spans about 680,000 distinct CDR3 sequences, approximately 49% being singletons. Sequencing was carried out using blood. The receptors stem from a woman aged 55 to 70 in good health.

The chain employs TRBV10-2 and TRBJ1-2; 8 bases map to TRBD1. V trimming: 7 bases; J trimming: 8 bases; junction bases outside the gene matches: 6. The CDR3 length is 12 residues. The V gene's germline CDR1 is WSHSY and CDR2 SAAADI. CDR3 DNA sequence: TGCGCCAGCACTGGGGCAGGGGGCGGCTACACCTTC. As protein: CASTGAGGGYTF.

The CDR3 sequence is CATSSGPRVGVDEQFF. The CDR3 DNA reads as TGTGCCACCAGCAGTGGTCCCAGGGTTGGTGTGGATGAGCAGTTCTTC. The chain couples TRBV15 to TRBJ2-1, with a tentative D call TRBD1 (5 bases). Germline loops: CDR1 LNHNV, CDR2 YYDKDF (reference sequence). The CDR3 sequence is 16 residues long. The V gene lost 3 bases and the J gene lost 8 bases, with 20 bases spanning the gap.

The chain carries TRBV7-9 and TRBJ2-1; a possible D gene is TRBD1 (5 bases). Germline V gene data show CDR1 as SEHNR and CDR2 as FQNEAQ (reference sequence). The germline V and J ends were trimmed by 2 bases and 7 bases, with 12 bases remaining between them. The CDR3 is 14 amino acids. The CDR3 DNA is TGTGCCAGCAGCTTAACAGGATTGCGGAATGAGCAGTTCTTC. It codes for CASSLTGLRNEQFF.

For the CDR3, the DNA is TGCGCCAGCAGCCGAGAAGAGGGCGTATCCTCCTACGAGCAGTACTTC. This encodes CASSREEGVSSYEQYF. V usage is TRBV4-1 and J usage is TRBJ2-5, with D possibly TRBD2 on 5 matching bases. Matching the DNA end better, TRBJ2-7 makes the J call doubtful. Looked up from germline, CDR1 is MGHRA and CDR2 is YSYEKL. This CDR3 spans 16 amino acids.

The chain employs TRBV28 and TRBJ1-2; D unresolved. The CDR3 consists of 13 residues. The V gene lost 6 bases and the J gene lost 6 bases, with 14 bases spanning the gap. The V gene's germline CDR1 is MDHEN and CDR2 SYDVKM. CDR3 protein: CASRSGANDGYTF. The CDR3 nucleotides are TGTGCCAGCAGGAGTGGCGCAAACGATGGCTACACCTTC.

This chain joins TRBV6-6 and TRBJ2-7, with no clear D. Germline CDR1 reads MNHNY; CDR2 reads SVGAGI (reference sequence). V gave up 0 bases and J gave up 1 base, with 7 bases separating them. CDR3 length: 14 amino acids. Here the CDR3 reads CASSYSTQSYEQYF. CDR3 DNA sequence: TGTGCCAGCAGTTACTCGACCCAATCCTACGAGCAGTACTTC.

In its sample, this clonotype was seen many times. The rearrangement joins TRBV2 to TRBJ2-3; 10 nucleotides agree with TRBD2. With 5 bases clipped from V and 1 base from J, the junction kept 3 bases outside the gene matches. The CDR3 runs 15 residues. CDR1 and CDR2 from the germline V gene are SNHLY and FYNNEI. The CDR3 nucleotides are TGTGCCAGCAGTAAGGGACTAGCGCGCACAGATACGCAGTATTTT. Residues: CASSKGLARTDTQYF.

This clonotype was counted once. The chain carries TRBV12-3 or TRBV12-4 and TRBJ1-1; D perhaps matches TRBD1 (5 bases). V lost 6 bases to trimming and J lost 5 bases, with 13 bases between them. The length of the CDR3 is 13 residues. CDR3 loop: CASSMTVGTEAFF. The CDR3, as DNA: TGTGCCAGCAGCATGACAGTAGGGACTGAAGCTTTCTTT.

The CDR3 DNA reads TGCGCCAGCAGCCAAGATCGGCAGGGCTATCAGCCCCAGCATTTT. This encodes CASSQDRQGYQPQHF. V and J are TRBV4-3 and TRBJ1-5; weak D call: TRBD1 (5 bases). V was trimmed by 0 bases and J by 5 bases, leaving 11 bases between them. The CDR3 runs to 15 residues. CDR1 and CDR2 from the germline V gene are LGHNA and YSLEER.

This rearrangement joins TRBV6-1 to TRBJ1-6, with D tentatively TRBD1 (6 bases). CDR3 length: 15 amino acids. The germline gives CDR1 MNHNS, CDR2 SASEGT. Trimming pared 2 bases from V and 6 bases from J, leaving 11 bases between. The CDR3 DNA is TGTGCCAGCAGTGAAATGGGCAGGGGTAATTCACCCCTCCACTTT. This translates into CASSEMGRGNSPLHF.

This chain uses TRBV28 with TRBJ2-1, with 9 bases identical to TRBD1. Germline CDR1 is MDHEN and CDR2 is SYDVKM. With V trimmed by 5 bases and J by 11 bases, 16 bases remained unmatched. The CDR3 extends over 16 amino acids. The CDR3 DNA reads as TGTGCCAGCAGTATCCGACCGGGACAGGGCGTTTATCAGCAGTTCTTC. It codes for CASSIRPGQGVYQQFF.

This clonotype was detected many times. This chain links TRBV7-8 with TRBJ2-3; D is unclear. The V end was cut by 1 base, the J end by 0 bases, with 8 bases between. The germline CDR1 and CDR2 sequences are SGHVS and FQNEAQ. The CDR3 consists of 15 residues. CDR3 sequence reads: CASSLVGSSTDTQYF. The DNA for the CDR3 is TGTGCCAGCAGCTTAGTGGGTTCCAGCACAGATACGCAGTATTTT.

About this clonotype itself: A read error may produce the germline difference seen at one junction end. The V call is TRBV20-1, the J call TRBJ2-1; D is possibly TRBD1 (6 bases). The V gene's germline CDR1 is DFQATT and CDR2 SNEGSKA (reference sequence). The CDR3 spans 14 residues. Here the CDR3 reads CGAKLDSSYNEQFF. For the CDR3, the DNA is TGCGGTGCTAAATTGGACAGCTCCTACAATGAGCAGTTCTTC.

V and J are TRBV24-1 and TRBJ2-7; D might be TRBD2 (5 bases). This CDR3 has 14 residues. V was pared by 3 bases and J by 2 bases, with 10 bases between. CDR1 and CDR2 (germline): KGHDR, SFDVKD. The CDR3 DNA follows: TGTGCCACCAGTGATACCGACTACCCCTACGAGCAGTACTTC. Translation gives CATSDTDYPYEQYF.

V is TRBV29-1 and J is TRBJ2-1; no reliable D call. This CDR3 is 14 amino acids long. V was pared by 5 bases and J by 6 bases, with 17 bases between. CDR1 is SQVTM and CDR2 is ANQGSEA in the germline V gene. The DNA of the CDR3 is TGCAGCGTTCGCCAAACAAGGTTAGCCAATGAGCAGTTCTTC. Its protein product is CSVRQTRLANEQFF.

The genes are TRBV4-3 and TRBJ1-1; no reliable D call. The CDR3 totals 14 residues. Trimming left V 0 bases short and J 2 bases short, with 7 bases between. The germline CDR1 and CDR2 sequences are LGHNA and YSLEER. The CDR3 protein is CASSQEGSNTEAFF. The CDR3 DNA reads as TGCGCCAGCAGCCAAGAGGGTAGTAACACTGAAGCTTTCTTT.

The rearrangement links TRBV20-1 to TRBJ1-6, with D unresolved. Germline V gene data show CDR1 as DFQATT and CDR2 as SNEGSKA (reference sequence). V dropped 5 bases and J dropped 7 bases, with 15 bases sitting between them. The CDR3 loop spans 14 amino acids. The CDR3 sequence is CSAPQRMRNSPLHF. As DNA, the CDR3 is TGCAGTGCTCCACAGAGGATGAGGAATTCACCCCTCCACTTT.

This clonotype was seen repeatedly, ten times or more. The rearrangement joins TRBV6-2 or TRBV6-3 to TRBJ2-1; TRBD2 might be the D (5 bases). Trimming shortened V by 6 bases and J by 5 bases, and 17 bases separated the two germline ends. The CDR3 is 15 amino acids. The germline V gene encodes CDR1 MNHEY and CDR2 SVGEGT. The CDR3: CASRGDSLGDNEQFF. CDR3 DNA sequence: TGTGCCAGCAGGGGTGACTCGCTCGGGGACAATGAGCAGTTCTTC.

In this sample, this clonotype turned up a few times. This sequence joins TRBV4-3 and TRBJ2-5; D ambiguous. CDR1 is LGHNA, CDR2 YSLEER, per germline. The germline V and J ends were trimmed by 2 bases and 2 bases, with 21 bases remaining between them. The CDR3 covers 18 residues. The CDR3 loop is CASSQRAEWGLGQETQYF. The CDR3 nucleotides read TGCGCCAGCAGCCAAAGGGCGGAGTGGGGTTTAGGACAAGAGACCCAGTACTTC.

This clonotype has a handful of counts. V gene TRBV5-6 combines with J gene TRBJ2-6; D uncertain. This CDR3 spans 15 amino acids. Trimming shortened V by 4 bases and J by 4 bases, and 12 bases separated the two germline ends. Per the germline V gene, CDR1 is SGHDT and CDR2 is YYEEEE. The CDR3: CASSLLNAGANVLTF. Here the CDR3 DNA reads TGTGCCAGCAGCCTGCTTAACGCCGGGGCCAACGTCCTGACTTTC.

The genes are TRBV20-1 and TRBJ1-1, with a tentative D call TRBD1 (5 bases). V was trimmed by 0 bases and J by 1 base, leaving 15 bases between them. CDR3 length: 16 residues. Germline CDR1 DFQATT, CDR2 SNEGSKA (reference sequence). The CDR3 reads CSARDEEGPTNTEAFF. The CDR3 nucleotides read TGCAGTGCTAGAGATGAAGAGGGACCGACGAACACTGAAGCTTTCTTT.

This clonotype was observed many times. This chain connects TRBV12-3 or TRBV12-4 to TRBJ1-5; D gene unclear. The V end lost 3 bases, the J end lost 4 bases, and 10 bases lay between the germline ends. The CDR3 loop spans 14 amino acids. The CDR3, as DNA: TGTGCCAGCAGTTTGTTGGGCAGAAATCAGCCCCAGCATTTT. It translates to CASSLLGRNQPQHF.